This T cell receptor beta chain is from a study of siplizumab effects on memory and regulatory T cells. Germline CDR1 reads SGHDT; CDR2 reads YYEEEE. Deletions cut 2 bases from V and 0 bases from J, with 15 bases between. The CDR3 is made up of 17 amino acids. Generated by immunoSEQ multiplex PCR, the TCRdb table keeps only in-frame clones and is missing some. The table includes 90,000 to 95,000 clones, around 95% detected once. A remark on this clone: Its antigen remains unknown.

Study-level points and caveats: Tregs proliferating in siplizumab cultures lacked confirmation of their suppressive function.

V is TRBV5-6 and J is TRBJ2-4; D call uncertain. The source of this sequence is a human donor in good health. The material sequenced was naive CD4+ T cells sorted from blood. CDR3 sequence: CASSFQDLPLAKNIQYF. CDR3 bases: TGTGCCAGCAGCTTCCAGGATTTGCCTCTAGCCAAAAACATTCAGTACTTC.